This T cell receptor beta chain was captured in a study of read filtering for tumor transcriptome and immune sequencing. Study-level findings and limits: Correlation between methods rose after single-read clonotypes were removed. Compared with RNA-seq, IR-seq gave much higher clonotype depth and reliability.

This clonotype has a handful of counts. Its antigen remains unknown. The library was built from 400 to 500 ng RNA with molecular barcoded adaptors for alpha/delta and beta/gamma chains. Using its own MiXCR run on the reads, TCRdb lists one record per CDR3 protein. The data show tens of thousands of distinct CDR3 sequences, about a fifth seen once. Between the trimmed V and J ends, which lost 6 bases and 1 base, there was a span of 6 bases. The germline V gene encodes CDR1 MDHEN and CDR2 SYDVKM. This CDR3 is built from 12 residues. The specimen was a population of CD138-negative cells sorted from bone marrow. The chain uses TRBV28 and TRBJ2-5; D remains ambiguous. This TCR was sampled from a donor aged 40 or older with multiple myeloma. The CDR3 region is CASSPPQETQYF. DNA for the CDR3: TGTGCCAGCAGCCCACCCCAAGAGACCCAGTACTTC.